These 9 T cell receptor beta chains share one sample of origin, sequenced in a study of cytomegalovirus exposure and HLA in healthy donors. The PCR employed 60 Vbeta primers together with 13 Jbeta primers. TCRdb keeps only in-frame clones here, not all; method: immunoSEQ multiplex PCR. This sample yields about 100,000 clones, of which around 72% are seen a single time; around 14% belongs to the top ten. Sequences were obtained from PBMCs. The receptors shown here come from a male donor in good health and CMV-seropositive.

This chain joins TRBV7-9 and TRBJ1-2, with D possibly matching TRBD1 (5 bases). The germline V gene has CDR1 SEHNR and CDR2 FQNEAQ (reference sequence). The CDR3 has 13 residues. V lost 5 bases and J 5 bases, leaving 12 bases between the germline ends. CDR3: CASSPSGTYGYTF. CDR3 nucleotide sequence: TGTGCCAGCAGCCCTTCCGGGACTTATGGCTACACCTTC.

The chain is built from TRBV9 and TRBJ1-2; D call uncertain. Trimming shortened V by 4 bases and J by 0 bases, and 13 bases separated the two germline ends. This CDR3 region has 15 residues. Germline CDR1 SGDLS, CDR2 YYNGEE. CDR3 coding DNA: TGTGCCAGCAGCAAAGGGAGTTTAACTAACTATGGCTACACCTTC. Protein: CASSKGSLTNYGYTF.

There are a few counts of this clone. The chain recombines TRBV11-3 with TRBJ2-2; D ambiguous. Between the trimmed V and J ends, which lost 1 base and 4 bases, there was a span of 13 bases. Germline V gene sequence: CDR1 SGHNT, CDR2 YENEEA. This CDR3 region has 16 residues. CDR3 sequence (DNA): TGTGCCAGCAGCTTAGGGCTTGTTCGGAGCACCGGGGAGCTGTTTTTT. Translated: CASSLGLVRSTGELFF.

This clone showed up just a few times. The gene calls are TRBV7-9 and TRBJ2-7; 8 positions match TRBD1. The J segment lost 2 bases and the V segment lost 5 bases, leaving 5 bases of the junction unmatched. The CDR3 length is 14 residues. Germline CDR1 SEHNR, CDR2 FQNEAQ (reference sequence). CDR3 nucleotides: TGTGCCAGCAGCCCCGGGACAGGCACCTACGAGCAGTACTTC. Translation gives CASSPGTGTYEQYF.

Note on this clone: Other DNA sequences from this sample encode an identical CDR3 as well. The rearrangement uses TRBV7-8 and TRBJ2-3; 9 bases align to TRBD2. The CDR3 totals 16 residues. J lost 4 bases, V lost 1 base, and 6 bases had no gene match. Germline-derived CDR1 and CDR2 are SGHVS and FQNEAQ. The DNA of the CDR3 is TGTGCCAGCAGCTTAGTTGGCGGGGGGGCATCAGATACGCAGTATTTT. Protein sequence: CASSLVGGGASDTQYF.

As DNA, the CDR3 is TGTGCCAGTATCAGTACAGGAGCTGGAAACACCATATATTTT. The encoded protein is CASISTGAGNTIYF. The J gene is TRBJ1-3, the V gene TRBV28, with a tentative D call TRBD1 (5 bases). V gave up 9 bases and J gave up 2 bases, with 14 bases separating them. The germline gives CDR1 MDHEN, CDR2 SYDVKM. The CDR3 runs 14 residues.

The chain is built from TRBV11-3 and TRBJ1-1; 8 positions match TRBD1. The CDR3 has 12 amino acids. With V trimmed by 2 bases and J by 8 bases, 1 base remained unmatched. From germline, CDR1 is SGHNT and CDR2 YENEEA. The CDR3 region is CASSLRQGEAFF. The CDR3 DNA follows: TGTGCCAGCAGCTTACGACAGGGGGAAGCTTTCTTT.

V is TRBV7-2 and J is TRBJ2-5; D is unresolved. Germline-derived CDR1 and CDR2 are SGHTA and FQGNSA. V gave up 5 bases and J gave up 2 bases, with 12 bases separating them. This CDR3 is 14 amino acids long. CDR3 sequence (DNA): TGTGCCAGCAGCCCCGGGTTTAGTCAAGAGACCCAGTACTTC. It specifies CASSPGFSQETQYF.

The chain has TRBV5-1 and TRBJ2-5; 7 nucleotides match TRBD1. The J call may not be correct, given that the DNA end is closer to TRBJ2-7. The CDR3 runs to 14 residues. The germline V gene encodes CDR1 SGHRS and CDR2 YFSETQ. This CDR3 reads CASSGLQGHYEQYF. CDR3 DNA: TGCGCCAGCAGCGGATTACAGGGGCACTACGAGCAGTACTTC.